The source of this TCR beta chain is a study of neurological immune-mediated disorders. Study conclusions and caveats: None of the CDR3 amino acid sequences found in expanded clones was shared across subjects. This suggests that the TCR-beta repertoires were private in all groups.

TCRdb fed the 5' RACE reads into MiXCR, producing one record per CDR3 protein. Of 50,000 to 60,000 distinct CDR3 sequences detected, over 15% appear once; the ten largest clones hold more than 3.5%. Volunteers at a blood bank in Maryland, USA, were the healthy controls. Germline CDR1 reads DFQATT; CDR2 reads SNEGSKA (reference sequence). This CDR3 region has 13 residues. The V end was cut by 6 bases, the J end by 2 bases, with 14 bases between. This clonotype was seen ten or more times. Its specificity is not known. Material: PBMCs. The genes are TRBV20-1 and TRBJ2-7; D unclear. The sequence came from a man aged 60-69 years in good health. In DNA, the CDR3 is TGCAGTGCGCGGAGAGGCAGAACCTACGAGCAGTACTTC. It is translated as CSARRGRTYEQYF.